The 27 T cell receptor beta chains below come from one sample, sequenced in a study of shared clonotypes between healthy human individuals. Profiled with immunoSEQ multiplex PCR; TCRdb holds only in-frame clones, not every one. The data show more than 2 million clones, more than 90% seen once. The sequenced sample was naive CD4+ T cells sorted from blood. Subset given: CD45RA+ positively selected. All receptors derive from a man aged 18-30 years in good health.

The V call is TRBV25-1, the J call TRBJ2-7; the match to TRBD1 covers 10 bases. In germline, CDR1 is MGHDK, CDR2 SYGVNS. V trimming: 4 bases; J trimming: 3 bases; junction bases outside the gene matches: 9. The CDR3 extends over 16 amino acids. For the CDR3, the DNA is TGTGCCAGCAGTGCCCTGGGACAGGGGCCGCTCTACGAGCAGTACTTC. Its protein product is CASSALGQGPLYEQYF.

To note about this clone: The same CDR3 arises from other DNA sequences in this sample as well. The V gene is TRBV6-6, the J gene TRBJ1-5; 7 bases align to TRBD1. Looked up from germline, CDR1 is MNHNY and CDR2 is SVGAGI (reference sequence). The CDR3 extends over 13 amino acids. With 6 bases clipped from V and 2 bases from J, the junction kept 1 base outside the gene matches. CDR3: CASSGTGNQPQHF. Here the CDR3 DNA reads TGTGCCAGCAGCGGGACAGGCAATCAGCCCCAGCATTTT.

V is TRBV2 and J is TRBJ2-5; TRBD1 might be the D (6 bases). CDR1 and CDR2 from the germline V gene are SNHLY and FYNNEI. The CDR3 spans 15 residues. V lost 7 bases and J 5 bases, leaving 20 bases between the germline ends. This CDR3 reads CASTKTGTLSETQYF. For the CDR3, the DNA is TGTGCCAGCACAAAAACCGGGACACTGTCCGAGACCCAGTACTTC.

Only one count was recorded for this clone. The gene calls are TRBV7-6 and TRBJ2-1; D ambiguous. In germline, CDR1 is SGHVS, CDR2 FNYEAQ. The CDR3 is made up of 15 amino acids. V lost 5 bases to trimming and J lost 4 bases, with 15 bases between them. The CDR3 here is CASSRSGYPYNEQFF. CDR3 coding DNA: TGTGCCAGCAGCAGATCCGGGTACCCTTACAATGAGCAGTTCTTC.

The chain employs TRBV18 and TRBJ2-3; 8 nucleotides match TRBD2. CDR3 size: 15 residues. Germline V lookup: CDR1 KGHSH, CDR2 LQKENI. Trimming cost V 4 bases and J 3 bases; bases outside gene matches: 6. This chain's CDR3 is CASSLLAGETDTQYF. The CDR3 region has the DNA TGTGCCAGCTCACTTCTAGCGGGCGAAACAGATACGCAGTATTTT.

V usage is TRBV29-1 and J usage is TRBJ2-2; possible D gene TRBD1, 6 bases. Trimming left V 0 bases short and J 3 bases short, with 11 bases between. CDR3 size: 15 residues. The germline CDR1 and CDR2 sequences are SQVTM and ANQGSEA. The DNA for the CDR3 is TGCAGCGTTGAAGATCGCGAGGGGGACACCGGGGAGCTGTTTTTT. This gives the protein CSVEDREGDTGELFF.

This clone was counted between two and nine times. The chain recombines TRBV9 with TRBJ1-3; D gene ambiguous. CDR3 length: 15 amino acids. The V and J ends lost 3 bases and 2 bases respectively, with 12 bases between them. The germline CDR1 and CDR2 sequences are SGDLS and YYNGEE. CDR3 sequence reads: CASSEGGSAGNTIYF. DNA of the CDR3: TGTGCCAGCAGCGAGGGAGGGTCTGCTGGAAACACCATATATTTT. The entire variable domain, with the rest obtained from reference TRBV9 and TRBJ1-3, is as follows: DSGVTQTPKHLITATGQRVTLRCSPRSGDLSVYWYQQSLDQGLQFLIQYYNGEERAKGNILERFSAQQFPDLHSELNLSSLELGDSALYFCASSEGGSAGNTIYFGEGSWLTVV.

The V gene is TRBV6-1, the J gene TRBJ2-1; 8 nucleotides line up with TRBD1. The CDR3 covers 15 residues. V lost 2 bases, J lost 5 bases, and 5 bases stayed unmatched. Germline V gene lookup returns CDR1 MNHNS and CDR2 SASEGT. The CDR3 is CASSERRTGNNEQFF. CDR3 DNA: TGTGCCAGCAGTGAAAGGAGGACAGGGAACAATGAGCAGTTCTTC.

For the CDR3, the DNA is TGTGCCAGCCTAATGTTAGGACAGAGCTCTGGGGCCAACGTCCTGACTTTC. Its protein is CASLMLGQSSGANVLTF. The chain combines TRBV5-6 with TRBJ2-6, with a tentative D call TRBD1 (6 bases). This CDR3 spans 17 amino acids. V dropped 7 bases and J dropped 0 bases, with 17 bases sitting between them. Germline assignment: CDR1 SGHDT and CDR2 YYEEEE.

The chain employs TRBV2 and TRBJ1-5, with D maybe TRBD1 (5 bases). V was trimmed by 4 bases and J by 7 bases, leaving 8 bases between them. There are 12 residues in the CDR3. Germline loops: CDR1 SNHLY, CDR2 FYNNEI. The CDR3 nucleotides are TGTGCCAGCAGTGCAGACAGCCAGCCCCAGCATTTT. Its protein product is CASSADSQPQHF.

This sequence joins TRBV7-9 and TRBJ1-6, with 9 bases that match TRBD1. The CDR3 is 14 residues long. Per the germline V gene, CDR1 is SEHNR and CDR2 is FQNEAQ (reference sequence). Germline trimming cut 5 bases from V and 6 bases from J; bases unmatched to any gene: 2. CDR3 sequence: CASSRDRANSPLHF. CDR3 DNA: TGTGCCAGCAGCCGGGACAGGGCTAATTCACCCCTCCACTTT.

This chain connects TRBV4-3 to TRBJ1-2; TRBD1 might be the D (5 bases). The CDR3 is 14 amino acids. Trimming left V 0 bases short and J 4 bases short, with 9 bases between. Per the germline V gene, CDR1 is LGHNA and CDR2 is YSLEER. The CDR3 sequence: CASSQERGAYGYTF. For the CDR3, the DNA is TGCGCCAGCAGCCAAGAGAGGGGCGCCTATGGCTACACCTTC.

The V gene is TRBV27, the J gene TRBJ1-6, with D possibly being TRBD1 (6 bases). Trimming shortened V by 2 bases and J by 6 bases, and 26 bases separated the two germline ends. The CDR3 has 20 residues. The germline V gene has CDR1 MNHEY and CDR2 SMNVEV (reference sequence). The CDR3 spells CASSLGWSGGAEGRNSPLHF. The CDR3 DNA sequence: TGTGCCAGCAGTTTAGGGTGGTCGGGGGGCGCGGAAGGACGTAATTCACCCCTCCACTTT.

About this clone: The same CDR3 arises from other DNA sequences in this sample as well. The chain carries TRBV7-3 and TRBJ1-6, with 7 bases matching TRBD1. Trimming removed 3 bases from V and 6 bases from J; junction bases left unmatched: 2. The germline CDR1 and CDR2 sequences are SGHTA and FQGTGA. The CDR3 loop spans 14 amino acids. The CDR3 coding sequence is TGTGCCAGCAGCTTGACAGGGAGTAATTCACCCCTCCACTTT. Translation gives CASSLTGSNSPLHF.

The rearrangement joins TRBV5-6 to TRBJ2-2; TRBD1 might be the D (6 bases). The CDR3 spans 14 residues. Trimming pared 4 bases from V and 4 bases from J, leaving 11 bases between. Germline values: CDR1 SGHDT, CDR2 YYEEEE. This chain's CDR3 is CASSPGQFTGELFF. CDR3 sequence (DNA): TGTGCCAGCAGCCCTGGACAGTTCACCGGGGAGCTGTTTTTT.

CDR3 in DNA: TGTGCCAGCAGCTTAGCAGTGGGGGTTCCCGGGGAGCTGTTTTTT. Translated, it gives CASSLAVGVPGELFF. The rearrangement joins TRBV7-3 to TRBJ2-2; the D gene could be TRBD1 or TRBD2 (5 bases each). The CDR3 covers 15 residues. Per the germline V gene, CDR1 is SGHTA and CDR2 is FQGTGA. Trimming shortened V by 2 bases and J by 6 bases, and 13 bases separated the two germline ends.

V gene TRBV11-2 combines with J gene TRBJ2-2; unclear D gene. Germline values: CDR1 SGHAT, CDR2 FQNNGV. V lost 1 base and J 1 base, leaving 7 bases between the germline ends. This CDR3 is 15 amino acids long. The CDR3 DNA follows: TGTGCCAGCAGCTTAGTTCGGCAGAACACCGGGGAGCTGTTTTTT. As protein: CASSLVRQNTGELFF.

The genes are TRBV2 and TRBJ2-7, with a weak D call TRBD2 (7 bases). Germline V lookup: CDR1 SNHLY, CDR2 FYNNEI. The V and J ends lost 2 bases and 3 bases respectively, with 17 bases between them. This CDR3 comprises 16 residues. CDR3 region: CASSERGGSPLYEQYF. DNA of the CDR3: TGTGCCAGCAGTGAAAGGGGGGGGTCCCCACTCTACGAGCAGTACTTC.

A remark on this clone: The sample holds other DNA sequences that translate to the same CDR3. V is TRBV9 and J is TRBJ1-1; the D gene is possibly TRBD1 (5 bases). The CDR3 covers 13 residues. V was cut by 2 bases and J by 4 bases, with 9 bases left in between. From germline, CDR1 is SGDLS and CDR2 YYNGEE. For the CDR3, the DNA is TGTGCCAGCAGCGTGGGGCCGGGCACTGAAGCTTTCTTT. Protein product: CASSVGPGTEAFF. Full variable domain (outside the CDR3, taken from reference TRBV9 and TRBJ1-1): DSGVTQTPKHLITATGQRVTLRCSPRSGDLSVYWYQQSLDQGLQFLIQYYNGEERAKGNILERFSAQQFPDLHSELNLSSLELGDSALYFCASSVGPGTEAFFGQGTRLTVV.

The chain couples TRBV29-1 to TRBJ2-7; the D call may be TRBD1 or TRBD2 (5 bases each). Trimming removed 3 bases from V and 8 bases from J, with 17 bases in between. The V gene's germline CDR1 is SQVTM and CDR2 ANQGSEA. CDR3 size: 13 residues. This chain's CDR3 is CSVDLGAPKKQYF. The CDR3 nucleotides read TGCAGCGTTGACCTCGGGGCCCCGAAGAAGCAGTACTTC.

The chain joins TRBV6-6 to TRBJ1-2; tentative D call: TRBD1 (5 bases). Per germline, CDR1 MNHNY and CDR2 SVGAGI (reference sequence). This CDR3 contains 15 residues. Trimming left V 2 bases short and J 4 bases short, with 14 bases between. The CDR3 DNA reads TGTGCCAGCAGTTACACGGACACCGGCGGCTATGGCTACACCTTC. This translates into CASSYTDTGGYGYTF.

V is TRBV15 and J is TRBJ2-7, with 10 bases aligning to TRBD1. CDR1 is LNHNV, CDR2 YYDKDF, per germline (reference sequence). V was clipped by 3 bases and J by 7 bases; unmatched bases: 9. This CDR3 has 15 residues. This CDR3 reads CATSRMRDRGGEQYF. CDR3 coding DNA: TGTGCCACCAGCAGGATGCGGGACAGGGGTGGAGAGCAGTACTTC.

The chain couples TRBV11-2 to TRBJ2-3, with 7 bases lining up with TRBD2. This CDR3 contains 15 residues. Trimming removed 5 bases from V and 2 bases from J; junction bases left unmatched: 7. The germline V gene has CDR1 SGHAT and CDR2 FQNNGV. CDR3 coding DNA: TGTGCCAGCAGCCTCTCGACTAGCCCCACAGATACGCAGTATTTT. This sequence encodes CASSLSTSPTDTQYF. The variable domain in full, completed from reference TRBV11-2 and TRBJ2-3, reads EAGVAQSPRYKIIEKRQSVAFWCNPISGHATLYWYQQILGQGPKLLIQFQNNGVVDDSQLPKDRFSAERLKGVDSTLKIQPAKLEDSAVYLCASSLSTSPTDTQYFGPGTRLTVL.

This clone was detected once. This chain connects TRBV18 to TRBJ1-4; 8 nucleotides line up with TRBD1. CDR1 KGHSH and CDR2 LQKENI come from the germline V gene. V shed 3 bases and J 8 bases; nucleotides not matched to a gene: 8. This CDR3 has 15 amino acids. CDR3 in amino acids: CASSPKQGGSEKLFF. CDR3 bases: TGTGCCAGCTCACCGAAACAGGGGGGGTCGGAAAAACTGTTTTTT.

The chain links TRBV28 to TRBJ2-3, with TRBD1 matching 8 bases. Germline lookup yields CDR1 MDHEN and CDR2 SYDVKM. V lost 7 bases, J lost 2 bases, and 11 bases stayed unmatched. This CDR3 is 16 amino acids long. The CDR3 protein is CASIPRLDRATDTQYF. The CDR3 DNA reads as TGTGCCAGCATACCCAGGTTGGACAGGGCCACAGATACGCAGTATTTT.

This sequence joins TRBV13 and TRBJ1-2, with D unresolved. The CDR3 spans 12 residues. Germline values: CDR1 PRHDT, CDR2 FYEKMQ (reference sequence). Trimming removed 5 bases from V and 2 bases from J, with 6 bases in between. CDR3 sequence (DNA): TGTGCCAGCAGCCTCCTAAACTATGGCTACACCTTC. Protein sequence: CASSLLNYGYTF.

This chain links TRBV28 with TRBJ1-2; 9 bases match TRBD1. Germline assignment: CDR1 MDHEN and CDR2 SYDVKM. J lost 5 bases, V lost 6 bases, and 7 bases had no gene match. This CDR3 is built from 14 residues. CDR3 DNA sequence: TGTGCCAGCAGGGTCGACAGGGGGAGGTATGGCTACACCTTC. Its protein product is CASRVDRGRYGYTF.